The 29 T cell receptor beta chains below were found in one sample sequenced in a study of T-cell memory formation after mild COVID-19. Using its own MiXCR run on the 5' RACE reads, TCRdb lists one record per CDR3 protein. The data show around 440,000 distinct CDR3 sequences, approximately 18% seen once. Sequencing was carried out using PBMCs or a T cell subset sorted from them (not recorded which). All receptors come from an adult woman who had mild COVID-19 (a few samples of this study predate the infection). Cell type and time point are not known.

Notes on this clonotype: With a much larger clone just one base away, this may be a read error. The rearrangement joins TRBV7-2 to TRBJ2-7; D is uncertain. Germline-derived CDR1 and CDR2 are SGHTA and FQGNSA. The CDR3 is made up of 13 amino acids. Here the CDR3 DNA reads TGTGACAGCAGCTTAAACAAGGGTTACGAGCAGTACTTC. Its protein product is CDSSLNKGYEQYF.

The chain carries TRBV18 and TRBJ2-5; no clear D. Per germline, CDR1 KGHSH and CDR2 LQKENI. Trimming removed 3 bases at V and 2 bases at J, with 10 bases between. The CDR3 spans 14 residues. The CDR3 region has the DNA TGTGCCAGCTCACCGCTACCTTCGCAAGAGACCCAGTACTTC. Its protein is CASSPLPSQETQYF.

V gene TRBV4-2 combines with J gene TRBJ2-1; TRBD2 matches 15 bases. The V and J ends lost 3 bases and 5 bases, in that order; junction bases with no gene match: 8. The CDR3 totals 18 residues. Looked up from germline, CDR1 is LGHNA and CDR2 is YNFKEQ. CDR3 bases: TGTGCCAGCAGCCAGGATGGACTAGCGGGGGGGGCTAACAATGAGCAGTTCTTC. This encodes CASSQDGLAGGANNEQFF.

The CDR3, as DNA: TGTGCCAGCAGCTTAGAGGGCAGAAGATCAAACATGAACACTGAAGCTTTCTTT. Protein: CASSLEGRRSNMNTEAFF. This chain uses TRBV11-3 with TRBJ1-1; D not certain. The germline gives CDR1 SGHNT, CDR2 YENEEA. The CDR3 runs 18 residues. Trimming stripped 0 bases from V and 0 bases from J, with 17 bases between.

The chain has TRBV24-1 and TRBJ1-5, with D perhaps matching TRBD1 (6 bases). With 3 bases removed from V and 6 bases from J, the gap between germline ends came to 20 bases. This CDR3 region has 17 residues. The germline V gene has CDR1 KGHDR and CDR2 SFDVKD. DNA of the CDR3: TGTGCCACCAGTGATGCCTCTAGAGGGGGTGAGGGTCAGCCCCAGCATTTT. Translation: CATSDASRGGEGQPQHF.

The V and J genes are TRBV13 and TRBJ2-7, with TRBD2 matching 11 bases. Germline-derived CDR1 and CDR2 are PRHDT and FYEKMQ (reference sequence). The CDR3 covers 16 residues. V shed 5 bases and J 3 bases; nucleotides not matched to a gene: 9. The CDR3 DNA reads as TGTGCCAGCAGCCCACGACTAGCGGGACCCTTCTACGAGCAGTACTTC. Its translation: CASSPRLAGPFYEQYF.

This clonotype was detected a few times. This chain uses TRBV7-2 with TRBJ1-1; D remains ambiguous. Trimming took 5 bases from V and 3 from J, leaving 4 bases between them. Looked up from germline, CDR1 is SGHTA and CDR2 is FQGNSA. The CDR3 covers 11 residues. The CDR3 spells CASSSDTEAFF. CDR3 DNA: TGTGCCAGCAGCAGTGACACTGAAGCTTTCTTT.

This clonotype was observed a handful of times. This chain uses TRBV20-1 with TRBJ2-1; 9 bases agree with TRBD2. Germline V gene data show CDR1 as DFQATT and CDR2 as SNEGSKA (reference sequence). The CDR3 covers 18 residues. After removal of 6 bases from V and 2 bases from J, the junction contained 17 bases not matched to a gene. The CDR3 DNA follows: TGCAGTGCCAGCAGTAAATGGACTGTAGCGGGGGCCTACAATGAGCAGTTCTTC. It yields the protein CSASSKWTVAGAYNEQFF.

This clonotype was counted a few times. The chain recombines TRBV6-5 with TRBJ1-5; D is possibly TRBD1 (5 bases). This CDR3 is 15 amino acids long. Germline V gene data show CDR1 as MNHEY and CDR2 as SVGAGI. V lost 0 bases and J lost 2, with 8 bases in between. The CDR3, as DNA: TGTGCCAGCAGTTACTCAGGGGTTGGCAATCAGCCCCAGCATTTT. The encoded protein is CASSYSGVGNQPQHF.

The J gene is TRBJ1-2, the V gene TRBV6-5, with 7 bases identical to TRBD1. With 7 bases clipped from V and 8 bases from J, the junction kept 16 bases outside the gene matches. Germline assignment: CDR1 MNHEY and CDR2 SVGAGI. This CDR3 comprises 15 residues. CDR3 nucleotide sequence: TGTGCCAGCACTACTCGATTAAACAGGGGTGTCGGCTACACCTTC. This codes for CASTTRLNRGVGYTF.

The genes are TRBV18 and TRBJ2-1, with D possibly being TRBD1 or TRBD2 (5 bases each). CDR3 length equals 14 residues. Germline values: CDR1 KGHSH, CDR2 LQKENI. The V end lost 3 bases, the J end lost 7 bases, and 13 bases lay between the germline ends. In DNA, the CDR3 is TGTGCCAGCTCACCGACTGCAGGGAGTAATGAGCAGTTCTTC. It is translated as CASSPTAGSNEQFF.

V is TRBV7-6 and J is TRBJ2-7; possibly TRBD1 or TRBD2 for D (6 bases each). V was clipped by 5 bases and J by 5 bases, with 16 bases between them. Germline V gives CDR1 SGHVS, CDR2 FNYEAQ. The CDR3 totals 14 residues. The CDR3 DNA is TGTGCCAGCAGCCCCCGGGGGCGGGTAAACGAGCAGTACTTC. Residues: CASSPRGRVNEQYF.

CDR3 protein: CASSHPGTLDEQYF. CDR3 nucleotide sequence: TGTGCCAGCAGCCACCCCGGGACATTAGACGAGCAGTACTTC. The genes are TRBV7-9 and TRBJ2-7; weak D call: TRBD1 (6 bases). Germline CDR1 SEHNR, CDR2 FQNEAQ (reference sequence). Trimming shortened V by 5 bases and J by 5 bases, and 16 bases separated the two germline ends. The CDR3 loop spans 14 amino acids.

This clonotype was seen repeatedly, ten times or more. The chain recombines TRBV18 with TRBJ2-2; 8 positions match TRBD1. With V trimmed by 8 bases and J by 1 base, 6 bases remained unmatched. Germline CDR1 KGHSH, CDR2 LQKENI. This CDR3 has 15 amino acids. This CDR3 is CASSPGQGNTGELFF. CDR3 bases: TGTGCCAGCAGCCCCGGACAGGGGAACACCGGGGAGCTGTTTTTT.

The chain links TRBV6-6 to TRBJ2-1; D gene ambiguous. There are 13 residues in the CDR3. CDR1 is MNHNY, CDR2 SVGAGI, per germline (reference sequence). The germline V and J ends were trimmed by 6 bases and 8 bases, with 14 bases remaining between them. In DNA form, the CDR3 reads TGTGCCAGCAGCCCAAGGTATAAAGATGAGCAGTTCTTC. Amino acid sequence: CASSPRYKDEQFF.

This clonotype was counted a single time. The gene calls are TRBV7-2 and TRBJ2-7; unclear D gene. Germline CDR1 reads SGHTA; CDR2 reads FQGNSA. Trimming took off 8 bases at V and 9 bases at J, with 11 bases between the two ends. The CDR3 has 10 residues. Here the CDR3 reads CASGPQRQYF. In DNA form, the CDR3 reads TGTGCCAGCGGACCACAGAGGCAGTACTTC.

This clonotype was found a few times. The V gene is TRBV20-1, the J gene TRBJ2-7; TRBD2 matches 7 bases. V gave up 3 bases and J gave up 6 bases; unmatched junction bases: 11. The germline V gene has CDR1 DFQATT and CDR2 SNEGSKA (reference sequence). This CDR3 is built from 14 residues. The CDR3 DNA reads TGCAGTGCTAGCGGGGCGGGAGAGGGGATCGAGCAGTACTTC. Translation: CSASGAGEGIEQYF.

This clonotype has a handful of counts. The chain carries TRBV6-5 and TRBJ2-7; 7 bases align to TRBD1. The CDR3 totals 13 residues. Germline CDR1 reads MNHEY; CDR2 reads SVGAGI. The V and J ends lost 7 bases and 4 bases, in that order; junction bases with no gene match: 7. The chain's CDR3 is CASTRDSGYEQYF. The CDR3 region has the DNA TGTGCCAGCACCCGGGACAGTGGGTACGAGCAGTACTTC.

The chain joins TRBV20-1 to TRBJ1-5, with 7 bases fitting TRBD1. Germline trimming cut 4 bases from V and 4 bases from J; bases unmatched to any gene: 10. Germline V gene sequence: CDR1 DFQATT, CDR2 SNEGSKA (reference sequence). The CDR3 length is 15 residues. The CDR3 here is CSAMTPGGENQPQHF. For the CDR3, the DNA is TGCAGTGCTATGACCCCAGGGGGAGAAAATCAGCCCCAGCATTTT.

The chain employs TRBV5-1 and TRBJ2-2; 9 bases are a match to TRBD1. Germline V gives CDR1 SGHRS, CDR2 YFSETQ. This CDR3 region has 15 residues. The V and J ends lost 2 bases and 3 bases, in that order; junction bases with no gene match: 2. CDR3 nucleotides: TGCGCCAGCAGCTTACAGGGGGCCGACACCGGGGAGCTGTTTTTT. Amino acid sequence: CASSLQGADTGELFF.

This clonotype was found a few times. The J gene is TRBJ1-6, the V gene TRBV20-1; D possibly corresponds to TRBD1 (6 bases). The CDR3 has 13 amino acids. The germline V gene encodes CDR1 DFQATT and CDR2 SNEGSKA (reference sequence). Trimming took off 3 bases at V and 7 bases at J, with 10 bases between the two ends. Written as DNA, the CDR3 is TGCAGTGCTAGCGGGACAACAAATTCACCCCTCCACTTT. Protein: CSASGTTNSPLHF.

The V and J genes are TRBV18 and TRBJ2-7, with a possible D match to TRBD1 (5 bases). The CDR3 covers 15 residues. V was trimmed by 2 bases and J by 6 bases, leaving 17 bases between them. Germline V gives CDR1 KGHSH, CDR2 LQKENI. The CDR3 nucleotides read TGTGCCAGCTCACCAAATTCGGCAGGGAACTCCGAGCAGTACTTC. Translation gives CASSPNSAGNSEQYF.

This chain joins TRBV12-3 or TRBV12-4 and TRBJ2-3; either TRBD1 or TRBD2 may fit D (7 bases each). The CDR3 runs 15 residues. V dropped 8 bases and J dropped 1 base, with 16 bases sitting between them. CDR3 region: CASSGGRGGTDTQYF. The CDR3 DNA is TGTGCCAGCTCGGGGGGCAGGGGGGGCACAGATACGCAGTATTTT.

The sample holds many counts of this clonotype. The rearrangement joins TRBV11-2 to TRBJ2-2; 9 bases agree with TRBD2. The CDR3 spans 20 residues. V lost 0 bases to trimming and J lost 4 bases; unmatched junction nucleotides: 15. Germline values: CDR1 SGHAT, CDR2 FQNNGV. The CDR3 DNA follows: TGTGCCAGCAGCTTAGAGCCCCCAGGGGCGGGGGGGCCTGGCACCGGGGAGCTGTTTTTT. Amino acids: CASSLEPPGAGGPGTGELFF.

This clonotype was detected only a few times. V is TRBV5-1 and J is TRBJ2-3, with D tentatively TRBD2 (6 bases). The V end was cut by 3 bases, the J end by 2 bases, with 13 bases between. Per the germline V gene, CDR1 is SGHRS and CDR2 is YFSETQ. This CDR3 has 15 amino acids. The CDR3 sequence is CASSSELAHTDTQYF. CDR3 coding DNA: TGCGCCAGCAGCTCGGAACTAGCACACACAGATACGCAGTATTTT.

The chain employs TRBV7-9 and TRBJ1-5, with 7 nucleotides matching TRBD1. Germline CDR1 and CDR2: SEHNR and FQNEAQ (reference sequence). J was trimmed by 7 bases and V by 3 bases; bases with no gene match: 9. The length of the CDR3 is 15 residues. This CDR3 reads CASSLDTGAGQPQHF. The CDR3 coding sequence is TGTGCCAGCAGCTTGGATACAGGGGCTGGCCAGCCCCAGCATTTT.

In its sample, this clonotype was seen a few times. The chain recombines TRBV12-3 or TRBV12-4 with TRBJ1-5, with TRBD1 matching 9 bases. With V trimmed by 5 bases and J by 6 bases, 8 bases remained unmatched. The CDR3 extends over 15 amino acids. CDR3 in DNA: TGTGCCAGCAGTGCCACAGGGGGCTCGATTCAGCCCCAGCATTTT. The encoded protein is CASSATGGSIQPQHF.

This clonotype was found a few times. The chain couples TRBV5-6 to TRBJ2-5; D might be TRBD2 (5 bases). Germline CDR1 is SGHDT and CDR2 is YYEEEE. There are 15 residues in the CDR3. The germline V and J ends were trimmed by 4 bases and 0 bases, with 13 bases remaining between them. CDR3 DNA sequence: TGTGCCAGCAGCCCAACCGGGAATTACCAAGAGACCCAGTACTTC. Its protein is CASSPTGNYQETQYF.

There are a few counts of this clonotype. The genes are TRBV27 and TRBJ2-7; TRBD2 aligns across 8 bases. CDR3 length equals 15 residues. Germline CDR1 reads MNHEY; CDR2 reads SMNVEV (reference sequence). The V gene end was trimmed by 4 bases and the J gene end by 4 bases; junction bases not matched to a gene: 9. CDR3 protein: CASSSPGAGVYEQYF. The CDR3 bases are TGTGCCAGCAGTTCCCCGGGAGCGGGAGTTTACGAGCAGTACTTC.